Listed here is a single T cell receptor (beta chain). Recruits, aged roughly 18 to 95 years, lived in 25 or so US areas. Grouping used clinical history reported by participants in a survey and questionnaire. The germline V and J ends were trimmed by 5 bases and 2 bases, with 10 bases remaining between them. This CDR3 is 13 amino acids long. Germline V gives CDR1 SGHTA, CDR2 FQGNSA. Profiled with immunoSEQ multiplex PCR; TCRdb holds only in-frame clones, not every one. The sample has about 430,000 clones; 85% to 90% are singletons. The sample comes from a study of blood T cell repertoires in COVID-19. V is TRBV7-2 and J is TRBJ2-7; D may be TRBD2 (6 bases). Sequenced sample: PBMCs or T cells enriched from blood (not recorded which). The sequence was collected from a man in his thirties or forties who had recovered from COVID-19. In nucleotides, the CDR3 is TGTGCCAGCAGCATCGCGGGGCCCTACGAGCAGTACTTC. Translated: CASSIAGPYEQYF.